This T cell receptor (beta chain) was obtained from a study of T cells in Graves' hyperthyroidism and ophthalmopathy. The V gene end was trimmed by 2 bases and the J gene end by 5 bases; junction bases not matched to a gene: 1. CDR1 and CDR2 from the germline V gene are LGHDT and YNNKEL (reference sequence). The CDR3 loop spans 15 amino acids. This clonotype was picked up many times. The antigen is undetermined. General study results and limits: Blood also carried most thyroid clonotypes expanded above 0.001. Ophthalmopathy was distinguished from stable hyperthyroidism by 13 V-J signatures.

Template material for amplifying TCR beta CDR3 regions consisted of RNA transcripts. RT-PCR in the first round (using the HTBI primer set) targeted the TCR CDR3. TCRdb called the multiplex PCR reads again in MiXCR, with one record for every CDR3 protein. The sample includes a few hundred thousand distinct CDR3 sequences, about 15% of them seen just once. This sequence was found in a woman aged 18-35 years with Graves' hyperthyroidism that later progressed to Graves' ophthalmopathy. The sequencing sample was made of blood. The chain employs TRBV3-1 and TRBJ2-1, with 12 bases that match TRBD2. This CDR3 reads CASSQLAGGNNEQFF. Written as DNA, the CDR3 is TGTGCCAGCAGCCAACTAGCGGGAGGGAACAATGAGCAGTTCTTC.